One sample yielded the 10 T cell receptor beta chains listed below, sequenced in a study of blood T cell repertoires in COVID-19 (TCRdb year 2020). The library was prepared using the immunoSEQ multiplex PCR assay. The table was pulled from immuneACCESS by TCRdb, which kept in-frame rearrangements only. Such tables lose some clones; where checked, under half of the loss comes from unresolved V genes, and the rest has no known cause. Recorded for this sample are fewer than 85,000 clones; about 88% of them occurred a single time. The ten largest clones take up about 8.2% of the sample. Material: peripheral blood. The receptors were sampled from a human donor in a cohort sampled during active COVID-19.

J is TRBJ2-7 and V is TRBV7-2, with 14 bases lining up with TRBD2. The CDR3 runs to 14 residues. Germline V gene data show CDR1 as SGHTA and CDR2 as FQGNSA. Germline trimming cut 4 bases from V and 6 bases from J; bases unmatched to any gene: 2. The CDR3: CASSSGLAGVEQYF. The CDR3 nucleotides are TGTGCCAGCAGCTCGGGACTAGCGGGAGTCGAGCAGTACTTC.

The rearrangement uses TRBV19 and TRBJ1-2; 7 bases agree with TRBD1. Germline V gene lookup returns CDR1 LNHDA and CDR2 SQIVND (reference sequence). The CDR3 sequence is 13 residues long. V was pared by 7 bases and J by 8 bases, with 10 bases of the junction left unmatched. The CDR3 sequence: CASIGAGGQGYTF. Here the CDR3 DNA reads TGTGCCAGTATCGGGGCAGGGGGACAGGGCTACACCTTC. Full variable domain (missing parts from reference TRBV19 and TRBJ1-2): DGGITQSPKYLFRKEGQNVTLSCEQNLNHDAMYWYRQDPGQGLRLIYYSQIVNDFQKGDIAEGYSVSREKKESFPLTVTSAQKNPTAFYLCASIGAGGQGYTFGSGTRLTVV.

This chain connects TRBV7-6 to TRBJ1-4; TRBD1 matches 7 bases. With V trimmed by 2 bases and J by 7 bases, 13 bases remained unmatched. Germline V gene sequence: CDR1 SGHVS, CDR2 FNYEAQ. The CDR3 is 17 amino acids. CDR3 nucleotides: TGTGCCAGCAGCTTATTCGTCACAGGGGACGGTCGTGAAAAACTGTTTTTT. Residues: CASSLFVTGDGREKLFF.

V and J are TRBV4-1 and TRBJ1-4; no definite D call. This CDR3 region has 17 residues. Germline-derived CDR1 and CDR2 are MGHRA and YSYEKL. V was cut by 1 base and J by 2 bases, with 14 bases left in between. The CDR3 reads CASSQGPYAGTNEKLFF. The CDR3 nucleotides read TGCGCCAGCAGCCAAGGCCCCTACGCAGGCACTAATGAAAAACTGTTTTTT.

The chain links TRBV5-1 to TRBJ2-1; 11 bases align to TRBD2. Germline values: CDR1 SGHRS, CDR2 YFSETQ. The CDR3 spans 16 residues. V was pared by 4 bases and J by 2 bases, with 5 bases of the junction left unmatched. The CDR3 sequence: CASSLSGGEAYNEQFF. The CDR3 bases are TGCGCCAGCAGCCTTAGCGGGGGGGAAGCCTACAATGAGCAGTTCTTC.

This sequence joins TRBV30 and TRBJ1-1, with a possible D match to TRBD1 (5 bases). Germline V gene sequence: CDR1 GTSNPN, CDR2 SVGIG (reference sequence). The CDR3 extends over 17 amino acids. The V gene lost 0 bases and the J gene lost 1 base, with 18 bases spanning the gap. The CDR3 DNA reads TGTGCCTGGAGTGTATTTCCCCCGATACAGGAGAACACTGAAGCTTTCTTT. Amino acids: CAWSVFPPIQENTEAFF.

The chain employs TRBV15 and TRBJ2-5; 10 nucleotides align to TRBD2. The CDR3 extends over 16 amino acids. With V trimmed by 1 base and J by 6 bases, 8 bases remained unmatched. Germline CDR1 reads LNHNV; CDR2 reads YYDKDF (reference sequence). CDR3 in amino acids: CATSRGASGSRKTQYF. In DNA, the CDR3 is TGTGCCACCAGCAGAGGGGCTAGCGGGAGTCGGAAGACCCAGTACTTC.

This chain links TRBV19 with TRBJ2-5; 8 bases fit TRBD1. Trimming at V came to 6 bases and at J to 1 base, leaving 7 bases not matched to a gene. Germline V gene sequence: CDR1 LNHDA, CDR2 SQIVND (reference sequence). There are 15 residues in the CDR3. In DNA form, the CDR3 reads TGTGCCAGTAGACAGGGGGACGTCCTCCAAGAGACCCAGTACTTC. This codes for CASRQGDVLQETQYF.

This rearrangement joins TRBV19 to TRBJ2-7, with 8 bases that match TRBD2. The CDR3 is 14 amino acids. J lost 3 bases, V lost 4 bases, and 5 bases had no gene match. Germline V gene data show CDR1 as LNHDA and CDR2 as SQIVND (reference sequence). The CDR3 region is CASSTTGTSYEQYF. The CDR3 nucleotides read TGTGCCAGTAGTACGACCGGGACTAGCTACGAGCAGTACTTC. The full variable domain, rest sourced from reference TRBV19 and TRBJ2-7, is DGGITQSPKYLFRKEGQNVTLSCEQNLNHDAMYWYRQDPGQGLRLIYYSQIVNDFQKGDIAEGYSVSREKKESFPLTVTSAQKNPTAFYLCASSTTGTSYEQYFGPGTRLTVT.

V gene TRBV5-1 combines with J gene TRBJ2-3; TRBD2 aligns across 11 bases. Germline-derived CDR1 and CDR2 are SGHRS and YFSETQ. The CDR3 is 18 residues long. After removal of 0 bases from V and 2 bases from J, the junction contained 8 bases not matched to a gene. DNA for the CDR3: TGCGCCAGCAGCTTGGCCCTACTAGCGGGGGCCACCACAGATACGCAGTATTTT. Translated, it gives CASSLALLAGATTDTQYF.